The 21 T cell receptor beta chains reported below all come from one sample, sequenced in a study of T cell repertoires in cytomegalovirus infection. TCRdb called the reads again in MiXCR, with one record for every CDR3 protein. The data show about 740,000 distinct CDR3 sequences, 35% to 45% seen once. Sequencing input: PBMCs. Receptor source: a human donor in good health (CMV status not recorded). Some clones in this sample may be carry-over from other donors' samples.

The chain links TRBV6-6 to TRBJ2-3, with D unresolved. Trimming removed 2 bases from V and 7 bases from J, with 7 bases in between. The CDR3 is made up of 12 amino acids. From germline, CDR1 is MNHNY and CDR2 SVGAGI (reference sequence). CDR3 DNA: TGTGCCAGCAGTTACGAGGCATATACGCAGTATTTT. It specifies CASSYEAYTQYF.

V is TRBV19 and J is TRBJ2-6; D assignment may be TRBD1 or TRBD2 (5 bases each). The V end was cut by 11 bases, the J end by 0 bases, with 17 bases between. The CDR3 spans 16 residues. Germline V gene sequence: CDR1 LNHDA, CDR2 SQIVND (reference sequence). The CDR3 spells CAAASGALSGANVLTF. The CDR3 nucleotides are TGTGCCGCCGCCTCCGGGGCCCTCTCTGGGGCCAACGTCCTGACTTTC.

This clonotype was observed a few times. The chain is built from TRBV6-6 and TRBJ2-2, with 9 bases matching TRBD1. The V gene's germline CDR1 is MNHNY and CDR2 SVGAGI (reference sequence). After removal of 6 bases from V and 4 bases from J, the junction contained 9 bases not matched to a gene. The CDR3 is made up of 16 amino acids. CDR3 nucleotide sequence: TGTGCCAGCAGGAATCCGGGACAGGGAGTCACCGGGGAGCTGTTTTTT. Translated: CASRNPGQGVTGELFF.

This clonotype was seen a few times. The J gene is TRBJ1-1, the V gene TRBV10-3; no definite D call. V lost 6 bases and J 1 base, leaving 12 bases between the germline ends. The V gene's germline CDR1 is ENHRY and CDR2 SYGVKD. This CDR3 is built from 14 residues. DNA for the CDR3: TGTGCCATCAGCGCCGACCCCGGGAACACTGAAGCTTTCTTT. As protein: CAISADPGNTEAFF.

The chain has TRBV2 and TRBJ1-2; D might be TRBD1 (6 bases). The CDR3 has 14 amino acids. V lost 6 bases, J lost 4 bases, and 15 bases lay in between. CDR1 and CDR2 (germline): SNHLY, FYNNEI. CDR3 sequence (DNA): TGTGCCAGCAGGGGCAGGACAGCCTTCTATGGCTACACCTTC. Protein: CASRGRTAFYGYTF.

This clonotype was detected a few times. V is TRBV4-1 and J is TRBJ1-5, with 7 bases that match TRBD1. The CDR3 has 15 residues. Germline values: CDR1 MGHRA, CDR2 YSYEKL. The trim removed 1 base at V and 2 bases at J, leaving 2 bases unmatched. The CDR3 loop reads CASSQGQGGNQPQHF. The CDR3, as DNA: TGCGCCAGCAGCCAAGGACAGGGAGGCAATCAGCCCCAGCATTTT.

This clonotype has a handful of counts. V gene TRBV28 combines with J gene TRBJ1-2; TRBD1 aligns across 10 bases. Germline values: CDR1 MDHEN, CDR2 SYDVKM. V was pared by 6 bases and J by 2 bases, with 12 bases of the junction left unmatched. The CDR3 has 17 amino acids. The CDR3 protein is CASSLTRGTGANYGYTF. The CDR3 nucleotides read TGTGCCAGCAGCCTAACCCGTGGGACAGGGGCCAACTATGGCTACACCTTC.

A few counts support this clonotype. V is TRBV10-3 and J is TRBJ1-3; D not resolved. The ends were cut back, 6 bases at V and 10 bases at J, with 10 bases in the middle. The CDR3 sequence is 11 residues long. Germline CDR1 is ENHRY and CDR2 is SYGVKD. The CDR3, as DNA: TGTGCCATCAGCGCGGAGAGGACCATATATTTT. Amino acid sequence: CAISAERTIYF.

The DNA of the CDR3 is TGTGCCAGCAGCTTGGGGGGGCGCTTTGAGCAGTTCTTC. Amino acid sequence: CASSLGGRFEQFF. The gene calls are TRBV5-4 and TRBJ2-1; weak D call: TRBD1 (6 bases). V was shortened by 0 bases and J by 9 bases, with 10 bases between the two germline ends. Germline CDR1 and CDR2: SGHNT and YYREEE (reference sequence). There are 13 residues in the CDR3. The variable domain in full, completed from reference TRBV5-4 and TRBJ2-1, reads ETGVTQSPTHLIKTRGQQVTLRCSSQSGHNTVSWYQQALGQGPQFIFQYYREEENGRGNFPPRFSGLQFPNYSSELNVNALELDDSALYLCASSLGGRFEQFFGPGTRLTVL.

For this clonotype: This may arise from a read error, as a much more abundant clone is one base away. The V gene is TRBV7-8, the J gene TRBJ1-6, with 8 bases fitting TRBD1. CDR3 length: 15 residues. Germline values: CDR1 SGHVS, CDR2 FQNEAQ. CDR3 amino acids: CASSFTGGPNSPHHF. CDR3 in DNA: TGTGCCAGCAGCTTCACAGGGGGACCCAATTCACCCCACCACTTT.

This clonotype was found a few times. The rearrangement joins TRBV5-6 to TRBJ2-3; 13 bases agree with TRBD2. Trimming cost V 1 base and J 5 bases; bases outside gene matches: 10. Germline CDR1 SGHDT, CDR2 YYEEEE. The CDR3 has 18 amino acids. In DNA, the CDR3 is TGTGCCAGCAGCTTGCCTCAGCGACTAGCGGGGGGCCGAGATACGCAGTATTTT. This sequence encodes CASSLPQRLAGGRDTQYF.

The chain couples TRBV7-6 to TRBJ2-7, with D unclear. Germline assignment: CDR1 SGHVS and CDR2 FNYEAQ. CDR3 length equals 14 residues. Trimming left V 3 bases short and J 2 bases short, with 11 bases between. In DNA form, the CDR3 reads TGTGCCAGCAGCTTGGGGTCGGATACCTACGAGCAGTACTTC. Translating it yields CASSLGSDTYEQYF.

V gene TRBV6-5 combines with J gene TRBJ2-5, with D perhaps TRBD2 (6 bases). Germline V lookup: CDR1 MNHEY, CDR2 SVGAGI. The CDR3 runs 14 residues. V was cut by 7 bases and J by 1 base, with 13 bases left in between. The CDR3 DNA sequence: TGTGCCAGCACCCCCGGAGGGTTCCAAGAGACCCAGTACTTC. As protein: CASTPGGFQETQYF.

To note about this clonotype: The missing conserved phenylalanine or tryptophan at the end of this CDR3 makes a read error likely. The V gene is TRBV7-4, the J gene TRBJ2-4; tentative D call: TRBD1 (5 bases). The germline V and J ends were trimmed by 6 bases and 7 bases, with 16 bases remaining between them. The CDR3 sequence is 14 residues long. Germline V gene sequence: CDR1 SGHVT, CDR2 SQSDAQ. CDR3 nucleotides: TGTGCCAGCAGTTTCAGGGTTCCAGGGAACATTCAGTACTTA. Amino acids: CASSFRVPGNIQYL.

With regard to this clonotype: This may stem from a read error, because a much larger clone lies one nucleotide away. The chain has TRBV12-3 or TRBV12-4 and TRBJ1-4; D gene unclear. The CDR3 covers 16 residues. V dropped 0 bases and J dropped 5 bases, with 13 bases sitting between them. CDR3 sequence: CASSLALGPRNEKLFF. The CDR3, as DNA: TGTGCCAGCAGTTTAGCGCTCGGACCCCGGAATGAAAAACTGTTTTTT.

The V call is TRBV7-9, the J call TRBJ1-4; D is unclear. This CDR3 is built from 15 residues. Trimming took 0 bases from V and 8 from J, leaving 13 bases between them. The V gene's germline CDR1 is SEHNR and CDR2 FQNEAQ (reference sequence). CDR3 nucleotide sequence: TGTGCCAGCAGCTTAGCGCTAAGTAATCGGGAAAAACTGTTTTTT. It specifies CASSLALSNREKLFF.

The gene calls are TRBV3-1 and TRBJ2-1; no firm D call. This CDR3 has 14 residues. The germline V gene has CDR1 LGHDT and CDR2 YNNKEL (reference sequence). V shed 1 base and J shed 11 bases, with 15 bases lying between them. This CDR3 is CASSQVGVSGKQFF. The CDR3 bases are TGTGCCAGCAGCCAAGTAGGAGTCTCGGGTAAGCAGTTCTTC.

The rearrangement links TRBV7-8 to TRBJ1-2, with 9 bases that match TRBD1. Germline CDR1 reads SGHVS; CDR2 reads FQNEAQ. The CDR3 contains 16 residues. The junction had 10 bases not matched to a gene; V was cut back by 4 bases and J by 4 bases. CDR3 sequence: CASSWRDRAFSYGYTF. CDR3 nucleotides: TGTGCCAGCAGCTGGAGGGACAGGGCCTTTTCCTATGGCTACACCTTC.

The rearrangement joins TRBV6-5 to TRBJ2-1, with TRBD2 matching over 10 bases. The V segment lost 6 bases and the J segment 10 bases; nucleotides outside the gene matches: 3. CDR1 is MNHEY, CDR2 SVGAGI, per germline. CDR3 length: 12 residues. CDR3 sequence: CASRRAGGEQFF. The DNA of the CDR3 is TGTGCCAGCAGGCGAGCGGGAGGGGAGCAGTTCTTC.

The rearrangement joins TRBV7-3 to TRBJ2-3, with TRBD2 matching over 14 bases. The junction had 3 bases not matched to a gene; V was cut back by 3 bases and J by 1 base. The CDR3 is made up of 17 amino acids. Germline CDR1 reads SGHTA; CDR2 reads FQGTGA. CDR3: CASSLTSGGAGTDTQYF. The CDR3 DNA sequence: TGTGCCAGCAGCTTGACTAGCGGGGGGGCCGGCACAGATACGCAGTATTTT.

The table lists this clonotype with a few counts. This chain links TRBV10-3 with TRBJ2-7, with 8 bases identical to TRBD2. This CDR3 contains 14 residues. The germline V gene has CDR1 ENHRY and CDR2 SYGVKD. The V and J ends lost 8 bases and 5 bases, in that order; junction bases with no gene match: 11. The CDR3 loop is CAIRGGGNYDEQYF. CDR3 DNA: TGTGCCATCCGGGGGGGGGGTAACTACGACGAGCAGTACTTC.